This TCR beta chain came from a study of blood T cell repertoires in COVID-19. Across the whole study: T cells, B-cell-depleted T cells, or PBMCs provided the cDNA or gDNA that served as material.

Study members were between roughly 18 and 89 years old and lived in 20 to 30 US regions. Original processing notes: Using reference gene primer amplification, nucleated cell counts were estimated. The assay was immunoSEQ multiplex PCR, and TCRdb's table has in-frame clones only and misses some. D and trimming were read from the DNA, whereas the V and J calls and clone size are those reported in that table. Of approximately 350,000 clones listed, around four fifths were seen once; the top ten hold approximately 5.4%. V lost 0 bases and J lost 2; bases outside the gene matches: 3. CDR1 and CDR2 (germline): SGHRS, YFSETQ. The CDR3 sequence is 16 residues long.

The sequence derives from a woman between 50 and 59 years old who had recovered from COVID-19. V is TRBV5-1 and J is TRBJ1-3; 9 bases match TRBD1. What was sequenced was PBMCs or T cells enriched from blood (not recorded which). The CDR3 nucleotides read TGCGCCAGCAGCTTGGGGAGGACAGGGGCTGGAAACACCATATATTTT. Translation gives CASSLGRTGAGNTIYF.